One and the same sample provided the 12 T cell receptor beta chains below, sequenced in a study of blood T cells in healthy people across ages. For the second PCR, which ran for roughly 7 to 11 cycles, a sample-barcoded 5' primer and a J-beta primer mix were used. TCRdb redid the calling of the 5' RACE reads with MiXCR, one entry per CDR3 protein. The sample includes roughly 2 million distinct CDR3 sequences, approximately 50% of them seen just once. The sample comprised blood. All receptors derive from a woman aged 40 to 50 in good health.

The chain employs TRBV20-1 and TRBJ2-7; D might be TRBD1 (6 bases). The CDR3 is made up of 12 amino acids. Trimming removed 5 bases from V and 2 bases from J, with 10 bases in between. Germline CDR1 and CDR2: DFQATT and SNEGSKA (reference sequence). The DNA for the CDR3 is TGCAGTGCTGCTCGGACAGCCTACGAGCAGTACTTC. Protein: CSAARTAYEQYF.

This clonotype was detected ten times or more. The chain combines TRBV28 with TRBJ2-3; 12 nucleotides line up with TRBD2. The CDR3 contains 15 residues. Germline CDR1 is MDHEN and CDR2 is SYDVKM. J lost 5 bases, V lost 6 bases, and 6 bases had no gene match. In DNA, the CDR3 is TGTGCCAGCAGCAGGACTAGCGGGGCGGGAGATACGCAGTATTTT. Amino acid sequence: CASSRTSGAGDTQYF.

This clonotype was found a few times. The V gene is TRBV4-3, the J gene TRBJ1-2, with TRBD1 matching over 7 bases. Germline-derived CDR1 and CDR2 are LGHNA and YSLEER. This CDR3 has 15 residues. V dropped 5 bases and J dropped 5; count of bases not matched to a gene: 11. The DNA of the CDR3 is TGCGCCAGCAGCTCGGGACAGAACCTTGTTTATGGCTACACCTTC. This sequence encodes CASSSGQNLVYGYTF.

The V and J genes are TRBV20-1 and TRBJ2-7; 8 bases map to TRBD2. V shed 3 bases and J 2 bases; nucleotides not matched to a gene: 6. Germline loops: CDR1 DFQATT, CDR2 SNEGSKA (reference sequence). The CDR3 consists of 14 residues. CDR3 bases: TGCAGTGCTAGTAATGCGGGGGGTACCTACGAGCAGTACTTC. Encoded protein: CSASNAGGTYEQYF.

The chain joins TRBV12-3 or TRBV12-4 to TRBJ1-2; no reliable D call. CDR3 length: 13 amino acids. The V and J ends lost 6 bases and 4 bases respectively, with 12 bases between them. The CDR3 bases are TGTGCCAGCAGAGATGGAAGGTCCTATGGCTACACCTTC. Translation: CASRDGRSYGYTF.

The V gene is TRBV20-1, the J gene TRBJ2-1; maybe TRBD1 (5 bases). The V gene lost 3 bases and the J gene lost 0 bases, with 24 bases spanning the gap. Germline V gives CDR1 DFQATT, CDR2 SNEGSKA (reference sequence). The CDR3 consists of 19 residues. The CDR3 DNA follows: TGCAGTGCTAGGGCCCCTGGGGCGCAGTCCTTAAGCTCCTACAATGAGCAGTTCTTC. This encodes CSARAPGAQSLSSYNEQFF.

This sequence joins TRBV7-2 and TRBJ2-3; 7 nucleotides align to TRBD2. This CDR3 region has 14 residues. CDR1 is SGHTA and CDR2 is FQGNSA in the germline V gene. V was clipped by 5 bases and J by 3 bases; unmatched bases: 5. For the CDR3, the DNA is TGTGCCAGCAGCAAGAGACTAGCAACAGATACGCAGTATTTT. Protein: CASSKRLATDTQYF.

V is TRBV29-1 and J is TRBJ2-5, with 9 bases that match TRBD1. From germline, CDR1 is SQVTM and CDR2 ANQGSEA. V shed 6 bases and J 7 bases; nucleotides not matched to a gene: 9. CDR3 length: 13 residues. CDR3 amino acids: CSVVGQGMWTQYF. The CDR3 coding sequence is TGCAGCGTAGTAGGACAGGGGATGTGGACCCAGTACTTC.

This sequence joins TRBV5-1 and TRBJ2-3; 7 bases line up with TRBD1. J lost 4 bases, V lost 2 bases, and 10 bases had no gene match. Germline values: CDR1 SGHRS, CDR2 YFSETQ. CDR3 size: 16 residues. The CDR3 DNA reads as TGCGCCAGCAGCTTCGATCGACAGGGTAACTCAGATACGCAGTATTTT. Encoded protein: CASSFDRQGNSDTQYF.

This clonotype was counted only a few times. J is TRBJ2-5 and V is TRBV5-1; D is tentatively TRBD1 or TRBD2 (6 bases each). Germline V lookup: CDR1 SGHRS, CDR2 YFSETQ. CDR3 length: 16 amino acids. V was shortened by 2 bases and J by 2 bases, with 16 bases between the two germline ends. The CDR3 DNA follows: TGCGCCAGCAGCTTACGTCTACAGGGACTTCAAGAGACCCAGTACTTC. Its protein product is CASSLRLQGLQETQYF.

This clonotype occurred many times. This chain connects TRBV15 to TRBJ2-3, with 9 nucleotides matching TRBD2. There are 17 residues in the CDR3. The trim removed 0 bases at V and 1 base at J, leaving 5 bases unmatched. Germline CDR1 reads LNHNV; CDR2 reads YYDKDF (reference sequence). Here the CDR3 reads CATSRDLGGGGTDTQYF. The CDR3 coding sequence is TGTGCCACCAGCAGAGATCTAGGCGGGGGGGGCACAGATACGCAGTATTTT.

The chain carries TRBV2 and TRBJ1-5, with D perhaps TRBD1 (5 bases). V dropped 5 bases and J dropped 0 bases, with 11 bases sitting between them. Germline V gives CDR1 SNHLY, CDR2 FYNNEI. CDR3 size: 15 residues. The CDR3 region has the DNA TGTGCCAGCAGTCCCCGGGACTATAGCAATCAGCCCCAGCATTTT. The encoded protein is CASSPRDYSNQPQHF.